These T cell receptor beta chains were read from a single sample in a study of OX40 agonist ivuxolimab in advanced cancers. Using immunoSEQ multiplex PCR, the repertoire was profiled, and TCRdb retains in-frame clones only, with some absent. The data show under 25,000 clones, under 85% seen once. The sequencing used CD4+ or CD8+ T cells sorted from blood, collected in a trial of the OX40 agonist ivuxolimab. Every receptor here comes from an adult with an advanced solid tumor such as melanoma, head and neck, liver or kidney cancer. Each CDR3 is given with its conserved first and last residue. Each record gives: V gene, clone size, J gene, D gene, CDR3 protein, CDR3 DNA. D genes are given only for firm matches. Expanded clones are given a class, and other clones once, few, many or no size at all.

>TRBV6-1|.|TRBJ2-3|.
CASTDGEWSDTQYF
TGTGCCAGCACCGACGGGGAGTGGTCAGATACGCAGTATTTT
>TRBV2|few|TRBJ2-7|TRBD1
CASQGAPGEQYF
TGTGCCAGCCAGGGGGCGCCCGGCGAGCAGTACTTC
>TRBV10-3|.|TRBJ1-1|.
CAISEGGPVVNTEAFF
TGTGCCATCAGTGAGGGGGGACCGGTGGTGAACACTGAAGCTTTCTTT
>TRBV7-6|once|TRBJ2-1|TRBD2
CASSWERAGSSYNEQFF
TGTGCCAGCAGCTGGGAACGAGCGGGGAGCTCCTACAATGAGCAGTTCTTC
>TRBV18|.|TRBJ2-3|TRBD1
CASSPRDSAKRDTQYF
TGTGCCAGCTCACCCAGGGACAGCGCGAAAAGGGATACGCAGTATTTT
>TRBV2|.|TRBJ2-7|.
CASSGEQSHEQYF
TGTGCCAGCAGTGGCGAGCAATCCCACGAGCAGTACTTC
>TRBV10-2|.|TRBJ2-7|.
CASSNSYEQYF
TGCGCCAGTTCGAATTCTTACGAGCAGTACTTC
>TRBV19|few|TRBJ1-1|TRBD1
CASSPGQLNEAFF
TGTGCCAGTAGCCCGGGACAGCTAAACGAAGCTTTCTTT
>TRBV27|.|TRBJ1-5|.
CASRLDGNQPQHF
TGTGCCAGCAGATTAGACGGGAATCAGCCCCAGCATTTT
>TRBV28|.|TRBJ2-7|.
CASSFPGAFWDEQYF
TGTGCCAGCAGTTTTCCCGGTGCATTCTGGGACGAGCAGTACTTC
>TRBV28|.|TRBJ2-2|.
CASSLRVPRAGELFF
TGTGCCAGCAGTTTGCGGGTTCCCAGGGCCGGGGAGCTGTTTTTT